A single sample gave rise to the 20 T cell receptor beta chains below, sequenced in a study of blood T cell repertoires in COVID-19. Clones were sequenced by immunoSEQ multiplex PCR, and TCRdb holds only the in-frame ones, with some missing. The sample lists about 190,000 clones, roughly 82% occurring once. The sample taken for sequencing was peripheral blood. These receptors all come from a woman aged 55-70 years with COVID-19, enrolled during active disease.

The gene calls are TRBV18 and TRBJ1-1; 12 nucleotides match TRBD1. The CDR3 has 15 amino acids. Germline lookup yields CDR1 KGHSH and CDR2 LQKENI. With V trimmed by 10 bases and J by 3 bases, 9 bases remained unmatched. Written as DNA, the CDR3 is TGTGCCACCCGGGACAGGGGGCTACGAGACACTGAAGCTTTCTTT. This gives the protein CATRDRGLRDTEAFF.

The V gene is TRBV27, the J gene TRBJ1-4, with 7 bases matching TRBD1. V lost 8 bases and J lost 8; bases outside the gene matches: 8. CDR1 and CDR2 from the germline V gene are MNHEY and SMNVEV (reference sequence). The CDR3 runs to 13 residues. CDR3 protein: CASGHRGLEKLFF. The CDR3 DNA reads TGTGCCAGCGGACACAGGGGATTGGAAAAACTGTTTTTT. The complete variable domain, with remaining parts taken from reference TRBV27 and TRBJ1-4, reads EAQVTQNPRYLITVTGKKLTVTCSQNMNHEYMSWYRQDPGLGLRQIYYSMNVEVTDKGDVPEGYKVSRKEKRNFPLILESPSPNQTSLYFCASGHRGLEKLFFGSGTQLSVL.

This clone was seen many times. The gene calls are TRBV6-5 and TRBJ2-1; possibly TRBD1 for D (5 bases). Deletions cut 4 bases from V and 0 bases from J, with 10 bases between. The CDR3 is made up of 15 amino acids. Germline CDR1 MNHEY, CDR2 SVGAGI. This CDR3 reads CASSLGVISYNEQFF. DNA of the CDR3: TGTGCCAGCAGTTTAGGGGTTATCTCCTACAATGAGCAGTTCTTC.

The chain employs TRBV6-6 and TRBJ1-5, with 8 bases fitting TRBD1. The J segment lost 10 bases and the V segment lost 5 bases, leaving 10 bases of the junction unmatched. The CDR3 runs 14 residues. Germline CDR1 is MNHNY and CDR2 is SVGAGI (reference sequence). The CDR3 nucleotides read TGTGCCAGCAGTCTGGGACAGGCCCTCGAACCCCAGCATTTT. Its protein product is CASSLGQALEPQHF.

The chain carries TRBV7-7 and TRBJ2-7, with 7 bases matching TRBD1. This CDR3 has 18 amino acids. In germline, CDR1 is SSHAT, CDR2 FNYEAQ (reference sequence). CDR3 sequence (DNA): TGTGCTAGCAGCTTAGCCCACATGTCCCGGGACAGTTCCTACGAGCAGTACGTC. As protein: CASSLAHMSRDSSYEQYV.

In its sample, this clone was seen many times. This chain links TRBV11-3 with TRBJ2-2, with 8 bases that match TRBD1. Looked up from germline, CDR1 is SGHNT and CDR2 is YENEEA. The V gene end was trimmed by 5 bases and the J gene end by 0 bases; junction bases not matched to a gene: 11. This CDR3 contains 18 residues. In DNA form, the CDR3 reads TGTGCCAGCAGCCGGGGTTTGGGACAGGAACCGAACACCGGGGAGCTGTTTTTT. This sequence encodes CASSRGLGQEPNTGELFF.

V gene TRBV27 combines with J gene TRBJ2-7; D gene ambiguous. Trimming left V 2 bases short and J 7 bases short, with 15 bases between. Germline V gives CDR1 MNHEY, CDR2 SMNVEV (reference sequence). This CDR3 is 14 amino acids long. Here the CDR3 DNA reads TGTGCCAGCAGTTTAAATTCTCCAAGCGTTGAGCAGTACTTC. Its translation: CASSLNSPSVEQYF.

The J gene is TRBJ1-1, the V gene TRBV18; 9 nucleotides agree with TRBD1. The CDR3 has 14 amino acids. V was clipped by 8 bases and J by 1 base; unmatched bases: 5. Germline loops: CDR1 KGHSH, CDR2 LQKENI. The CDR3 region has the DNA TGTGCCAGCCAACAGGGGGCCGAGAACACTGAAGCTTTCTTT. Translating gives CASQQGAENTEAFF. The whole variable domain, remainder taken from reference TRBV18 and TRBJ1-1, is NAGVMQNPRHLVRRRGQEARLRCSPMKGHSHVYWYRQLPEEGLKFMVYLQKENIIDESGMPKERFSAEFPKEGPSILRIQQVVRGDSAAYFCASQQGAENTEAFFGQGTRLTVV.

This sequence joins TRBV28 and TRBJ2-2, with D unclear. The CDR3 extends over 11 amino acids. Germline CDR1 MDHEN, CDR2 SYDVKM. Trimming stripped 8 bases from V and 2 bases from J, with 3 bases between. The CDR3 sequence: CASLNTGELFF. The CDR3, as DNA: TGTGCCAGCCTAAACACCGGGGAGCTGTTTTTT. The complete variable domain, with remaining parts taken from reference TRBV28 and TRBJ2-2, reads DVKVTQSSRYLVKRTGEKVFLECVQDMDHENMFWYRQDPGLGLRLIYFSYDVKMKEKGDIPEGYSVSREKKERFSLILESASTNQTSMYLCASLNTGELFFGEGSRLTVL.

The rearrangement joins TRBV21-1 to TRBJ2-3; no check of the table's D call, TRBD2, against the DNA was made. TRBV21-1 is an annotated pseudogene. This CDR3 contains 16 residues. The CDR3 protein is CASSKALTASTDTQYF. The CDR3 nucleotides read TGTGCCAGCAGCAAAGCACTGACTGCTAGCACAGATACGCAGTATTTT.

The DNA of the CDR3 is TGTGCCAGCAGCTCCTCGGACAGGGACTATGGCTACACCTTC. Its translation: CASSSSDRDYGYTF. The V gene is TRBV7-9, the J gene TRBJ1-2, with 8 bases identical to TRBD1. Germline CDR1 SEHNR, CDR2 FQNEAQ (reference sequence). CDR3 length: 14 amino acids. Unmatched junction bases numbered 4, after V lost 4 bases and J lost 3 bases.

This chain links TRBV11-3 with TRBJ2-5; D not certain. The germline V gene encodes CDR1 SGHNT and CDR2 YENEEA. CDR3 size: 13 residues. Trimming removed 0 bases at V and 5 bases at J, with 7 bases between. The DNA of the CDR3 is TGTGCCAGCAGCTTAGATCTGAGTGAGACCCAGTACTTC. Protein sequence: CASSLDLSETQYF. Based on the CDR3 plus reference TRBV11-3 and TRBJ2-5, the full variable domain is EAGVVQSPRYKIIEKKQPVAFWCNPISGHNTLYWYLQNLGQGPELLIRYENEEAVDDSQLPKDRFSAERLKGVDSTLKIQPAELGDSAVYLCASSLDLSETQYFGPGTRLLVL.

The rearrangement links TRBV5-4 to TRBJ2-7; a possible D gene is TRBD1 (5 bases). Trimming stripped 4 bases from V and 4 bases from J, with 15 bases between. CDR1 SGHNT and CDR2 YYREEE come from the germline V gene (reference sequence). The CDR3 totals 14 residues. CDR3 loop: CASSPTVTPYEQYF. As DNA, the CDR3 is TGTGCCAGCAGCCCGACAGTAACTCCTTACGAGCAGTACTTC. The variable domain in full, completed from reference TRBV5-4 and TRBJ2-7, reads ETGVTQSPTHLIKTRGQQVTLRCSSQSGHNTVSWYQQALGQGPQFIFQYYREEENGRGNFPPRFSGLQFPNYSSELNVNALELDDSALYLCASSPTVTPYEQYFGPGTRLTVT.

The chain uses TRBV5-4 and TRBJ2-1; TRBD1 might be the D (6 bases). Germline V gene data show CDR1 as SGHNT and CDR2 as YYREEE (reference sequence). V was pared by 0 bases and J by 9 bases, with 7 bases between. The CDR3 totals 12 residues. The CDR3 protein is CASSLVGGEQFF. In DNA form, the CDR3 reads TGTGCCAGCAGCTTGGTAGGGGGTGAGCAGTTCTTC.

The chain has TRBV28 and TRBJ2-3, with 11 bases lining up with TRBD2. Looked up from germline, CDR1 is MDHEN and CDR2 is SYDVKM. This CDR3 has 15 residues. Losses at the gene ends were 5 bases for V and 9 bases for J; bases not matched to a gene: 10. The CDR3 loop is CASSVLAGGLRTQYF. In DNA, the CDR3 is TGTGCCAGCAGTGTCTTAGCGGGGGGGCTGCGGACGCAGTATTTT.

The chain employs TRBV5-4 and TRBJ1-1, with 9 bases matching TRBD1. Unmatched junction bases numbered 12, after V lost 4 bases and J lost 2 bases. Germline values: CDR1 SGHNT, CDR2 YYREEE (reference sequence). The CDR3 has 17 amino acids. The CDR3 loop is CASSPDRGAVLNTEAFF. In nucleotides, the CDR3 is TGTGCCAGCAGCCCGGACAGGGGCGCTGTCCTCAACACTGAAGCTTTCTTT.

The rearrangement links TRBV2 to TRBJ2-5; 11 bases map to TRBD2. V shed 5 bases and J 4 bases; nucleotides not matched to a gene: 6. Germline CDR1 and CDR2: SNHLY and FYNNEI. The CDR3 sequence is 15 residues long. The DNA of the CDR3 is TGTGCCAGCAGTCGGATCACTAGCGGGGGAGAGACCCAGTACTTC. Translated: CASSRITSGGETQYF.

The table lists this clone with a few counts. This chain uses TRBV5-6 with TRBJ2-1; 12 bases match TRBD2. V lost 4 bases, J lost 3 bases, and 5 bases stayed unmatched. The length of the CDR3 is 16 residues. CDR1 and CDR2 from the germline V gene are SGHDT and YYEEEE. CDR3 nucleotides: TGTGCCAGCAGCGGCCTAGCGGGAGGGTTCTACAATGAGCAGTTCTTC. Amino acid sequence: CASSGLAGGFYNEQFF.

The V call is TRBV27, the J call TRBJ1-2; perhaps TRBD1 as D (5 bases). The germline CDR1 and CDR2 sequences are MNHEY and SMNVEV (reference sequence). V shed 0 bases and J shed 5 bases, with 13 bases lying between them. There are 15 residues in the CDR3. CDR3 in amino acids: CASSLSRQGWYGYTF. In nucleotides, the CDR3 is TGTGCCAGCAGTTTATCCCGGCAGGGTTGGTATGGCTACACCTTC.

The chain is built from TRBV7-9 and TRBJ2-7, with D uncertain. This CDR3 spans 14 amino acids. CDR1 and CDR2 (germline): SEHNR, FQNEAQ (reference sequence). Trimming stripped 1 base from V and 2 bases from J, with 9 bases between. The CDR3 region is CASSLGGITYEQYV. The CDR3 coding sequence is TGTGCCAGCAGCTTAGGAGGCATAACCTACGAGCAGTACGTC.